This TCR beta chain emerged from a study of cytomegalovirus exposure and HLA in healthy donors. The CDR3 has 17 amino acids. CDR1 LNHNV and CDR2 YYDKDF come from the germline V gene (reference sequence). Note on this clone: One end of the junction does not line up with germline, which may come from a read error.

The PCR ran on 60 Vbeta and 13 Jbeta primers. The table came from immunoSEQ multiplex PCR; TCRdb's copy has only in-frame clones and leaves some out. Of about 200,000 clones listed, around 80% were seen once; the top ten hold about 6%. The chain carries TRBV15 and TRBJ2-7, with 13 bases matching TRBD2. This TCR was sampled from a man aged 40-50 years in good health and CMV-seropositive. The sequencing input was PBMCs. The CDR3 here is CATSRDLGTSGNYEQYF. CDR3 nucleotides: TGTGCCACCAGCAGAGATTTGGGGACTAGCGGGAACTACGAGCAGTACTTT.